This is a list of T cell receptor beta chains from one sample in a study of prognosis after radiotherapy for stage I lung cancer. TCRdb re-derived calls from the multiplex PCR reads in MiXCR, one entry per CDR3 protein. Among over 11,000 distinct CDR3 sequences listed, 28% were seen once. Specimen: PBMCs, collected before or after stereotactic body radiation therapy (not recorded which). The receptors stem from a donor aged 50 or older with non-small cell lung cancer. The conserved cysteine and the conserved F or W are not part of the CDR3 here.

j_gene: TRBJ1-1; v_gene: TRBV7-3; CDR3aa: ASSMGQFGKTF
j_gene: TRBJ1-5; v_gene: TRBV28; CDR3aa: ASSWGAGNQPQH
j_gene: TRBJ2-1; v_gene: TRBV18; CDR3aa: ASSPTTSGSYNEQF
j_gene: TRBJ1-5; v_gene: TRBV7-2; CDR3aa: ASSLGQGNQPQH
j_gene: TRBJ2-1; v_gene: TRBV4-1; CDR3aa: ASSTYSLAKKF
j_gene: TRBJ1-5; v_gene: TRBV18; CDR3aa: ASSLDSNQPQH
j_gene: TRBJ1-6; v_gene: TRBV2; CDR3aa: ASSLTGILYNSPLH
j_gene: TRBJ2-5; v_gene: TRBV6-5; CDR3aa: ASSYQGTQY
j_gene: TRBJ1-6; v_gene: TRBV28; CDR3aa: ASSGQAANSPLH
j_gene: TRBJ1-4; v_gene: TRBV10-3; CDR3aa: AISESWATNEKLF
j_gene: TRBJ1-4; v_gene: TRBV5-6; CDR3aa: ASSSIQGSTNEKLF
j_gene: TRBJ1-5; v_gene: TRBV18; CDR3aa: ASSPPGGSNQPQH
j_gene: TRBJ1-6; v_gene: TRBV18; CDR3aa: ASSPLAQGFANSPLH
j_gene: TRBJ2-7; v_gene: TRBV19; CDR3aa: ASSIGTSWGYEQY
j_gene: TRBJ2-1; v_gene: TRBV19; CDR3aa: ASSAGHPRNEQF
j_gene: TRBJ2-1; v_gene: TRBV7-9; CDR3aa: ASSFPGTSGRGNEQF
j_gene: TRBJ1-6; v_gene: TRBV28; CDR3aa: ASSLTIVFSPLH
j_gene: TRBJ2-7; v_gene: TRBV20-1; CDR3aa: SASAGFYEQY
j_gene: TRBJ1-1; v_gene: TRBV6-5; CDR3aa: ASSYFVGGYEAF
j_gene: TRBJ2-1; v_gene: TRBV7-3; CDR3aa: ASSPSGTSSYNEQF
j_gene: TRBJ2-2; v_gene: TRBV7-3; CDR3aa: ASRRLAVETGELF
j_gene: TRBJ2-3; v_gene: TRBV19; CDR3aa: ASGLAGGADTQY
j_gene: TRBJ2-5; v_gene: TRBV5-1; CDR3aa: ASSNLGSGGETQY
j_gene: TRBJ2-7; v_gene: TRBV6-5; CDR3aa: ASSSTGISEQY
j_gene: TRBJ2-1; v_gene: TRBV4-2; CDR3aa: ASSQVGGGRKQF
j_gene: TRBJ2-5; v_gene: TRBV11-2; CDR3aa: ASSLDPGTSETQY
j_gene: TRBJ2-1; v_gene: TRBV5-4; CDR3aa: ASSERLEYNEQF
j_gene: TRBJ2-3; v_gene: TRBV20-1; CDR3aa: SASLGTDTQY
j_gene: TRBJ2-1; v_gene: TRBV9; CDR3aa: ASSVGLAGTYNEQF
j_gene: TRBJ1-1; v_gene: TRBV24-1; CDR3aa: ATSDTRGQATEAF
j_gene: TRBJ1-1; v_gene: TRBV9; CDR3aa: ASSVAGGGTEAF
j_gene: TRBJ2-3; v_gene: TRBV2; CDR3aa: ASRLRTDQGDTQY
j_gene: TRBJ1-3; v_gene: TRBV5-5; CDR3aa: ASSYDRRPNTIY